This T cell receptor beta chain was profiled in a study of cytomegalovirus exposure and HLA in healthy donors. This CDR3 is built from 11 residues. Germline CDR1 and CDR2: SQVTM and ANQGSEA. V shed 6 bases and J 6 bases; nucleotides not matched to a gene: 4. Some clones are missing from TCRdb's copy, which holds only in-frame ones; the method was immunoSEQ multiplex PCR. The sample shows 95,000 to 150,000 clones, 95% to 97% of them seen only once. The material sequenced was PBMCs. The origin of this receptor is a man in his late teens or twenties in good health and CMV-seronegative. This sequence joins TRBV29-1 and TRBJ1-1, with 7 bases lining up with TRBD1. The CDR3 loop is CSVPDRAEAFF. The CDR3 region has the DNA TGCAGCGTCCCTGACAGGGCTGAAGCTTTCTTT. Full variable domain (rest looked up from reference TRBV29-1 and TRBJ1-1): SAVISQKPSRDICQRGTSLTIQCQVDSQVTMMFWYRQQPGQSLTLIATANQGSEATYESGFVIDKFPISRPNLTFSTLTVSNMSPEDSSIYLCSVPDRAEAFFGQGTRLTVV.